Listed here are 15 T cell receptor beta chains from one sample, sequenced in a study of blood T cell repertoires in COVID-19. The repertoire was sequenced with immunoSEQ multiplex PCR; TCRdb's copy has only in-frame clones and lacks some. Here the sample spans roughly 70,000 clones, more than 80% being singletons. Input material: peripheral blood. Source of these receptors: a woman aged 80 or older with active or convalescent COVID-19.

This rearrangement joins TRBV25-1 to TRBJ2-7; 10 positions agree with TRBD2. Germline V gene data show CDR1 as MGHDK and CDR2 as SYGVNS. With 11 bases clipped from V and 6 bases from J, the junction kept 4 bases outside the gene matches. This CDR3 comprises 11 residues. CDR3 sequence: CAASGGPEQYF. CDR3 nucleotide sequence: TGTGCCGCTAGCGGGGGCCCCGAGCAGTACTTC.

This clone was observed a few times. V gene TRBV4-1 combines with J gene TRBJ1-5, with D possibly being TRBD1 (6 bases). The V gene's germline CDR1 is MGHRA and CDR2 YSYEKL. There are 16 residues in the CDR3. Trimming took off 4 bases at V and 5 bases at J, with 18 bases between the two ends. Here the CDR3 reads CASSPGQRGLYQPQHF. The CDR3 DNA reads TGCGCCAGCAGCCCTGGACAGAGAGGTTTATATCAGCCCCAGCATTTT.

This chain uses TRBV7-9 with TRBJ2-7; D unresolved. This CDR3 region has 12 residues. Germline V gene data show CDR1 as SEHNR and CDR2 as FQNEAQ (reference sequence). Trimming left V 5 bases short and J 0 bases short, with 5 bases between. CDR3 amino acids: CASSPSSYEQYF. CDR3 nucleotide sequence: TGTGCCAGCAGCCCGAGCTCCTACGAGCAGTACTTC.

V usage is TRBV7-9 and J usage is TRBJ2-4; TRBD1 matches at 9 bases. Per the germline V gene, CDR1 is SEHNR and CDR2 is FQNEAQ (reference sequence). This CDR3 has 16 residues. The J segment lost 5 bases and the V segment lost 1 base, leaving 6 bases of the junction unmatched. This chain's CDR3 is CASSLGGTGNQNIQYF. In nucleotides, the CDR3 is TGTGCCAGCAGCTTAGGGGGGACAGGGAACCAAAACATTCAGTACTTC. The entire variable domain, with the rest obtained from reference TRBV7-9 and TRBJ2-4, is as follows: DTGVSQNPRHKITKRGQNVTFRCDPISEHNRLYWYRQTLGQGPEFLTYFQNEAQLEKSRLLSDRFSAERPKGSFSTLEIQRTEQGDSAMYLCASSLGGTGNQNIQYFGAGTRLSVL.

This sequence joins TRBV7-2 and TRBJ1-1, with D possibly TRBD1 on 6 matching bases. Trimming pared 6 bases from V and 1 base from J, leaving 9 bases between. The CDR3 sequence is 13 residues long. Germline CDR1 is SGHTA and CDR2 is FQGNSA. The DNA of the CDR3 is TGTGCCAGCAGACAGGGACAGAACACTGAAGCTTTCTTT. Translating gives CASRQGQNTEAFF.

This clone was seen only a few times. V and J are TRBV24-1 and TRBJ2-1; 13 bases match TRBD2. With V trimmed by 4 bases and J by 7 bases, 9 bases remained unmatched. Germline CDR1 and CDR2: KGHDR and SFDVKD. CDR3 length equals 17 residues. This chain's CDR3 is CATSDRLGLAGPNEQFF. The CDR3 DNA is TGTGCCACCAGTGACCGATTGGGACTAGCGGGGCCAAATGAGCAGTTCTTC.

V is TRBV19 and J is TRBJ2-7; maybe TRBD2 (6 bases). Trimming took 6 bases from V and 3 from J, leaving 15 bases between them. This CDR3 spans 14 amino acids. Germline lookup yields CDR1 LNHDA and CDR2 SQIVND (reference sequence). For the CDR3, the DNA is TGTGCCAGTAGCACCGGGGACTCCAACTACGAGCAGTACTTC. This translates into CASSTGDSNYEQYF.

The chain joins TRBV10-3 to TRBJ2-1; 10 nucleotides agree with TRBD1. The germline CDR1 and CDR2 sequences are ENHRY and SYGVKD. V lost 4 bases to trimming and J lost 8 bases; unmatched junction nucleotides: 11. This CDR3 has 16 amino acids. The CDR3 nucleotides read TGTGCCATCAGTGCCGCCAGGACAGGGGGATTGGATGAGCAGTTCTTC. It translates to CAISAARTGGLDEQFF.

This clone was observed once. The rearrangement uses TRBV30 and TRBJ2-2, with D maybe TRBD1 (6 bases). Per the germline V gene, CDR1 is GTSNPN and CDR2 is SVGIG (reference sequence). The V end was cut by 5 bases, the J end by 6 bases, with 13 bases between. This CDR3 comprises 13 residues. The CDR3 nucleotides read TGTGCCTGGGGCCTACAGGGAGCCGGGGAGCTGTTTTTT. This codes for CAWGLQGAGELFF. Based on the CDR3 plus reference TRBV30 and TRBJ2-2, the full variable domain is SQTIHQWPATLVQPVGSPLSLECTVEGTSNPNLYWYRQAAGRGLQLLFYSVGIGQISSEVPQNLSASRPQDRQFILSSKKLLLSDSGFYLCAWGLQGAGELFFGEGSRLTVL.

This clone was counted only a few times. The chain has TRBV9 and TRBJ2-3, with 10 bases aligning to TRBD1. The V and J ends lost 3 bases and 3 bases, in that order; junction bases with no gene match: 7. The germline V gene has CDR1 SGDLS and CDR2 YYNGEE. The CDR3 is 16 amino acids. The CDR3 loop is CASSAGDRGLTDTQYF. The CDR3 nucleotides read TGTGCCAGCAGCGCTGGGGACAGGGGATTAACAGATACGCAGTATTTT.

The V gene is TRBV7-9, the J gene TRBJ2-3; D is perhaps TRBD2 (6 bases). The CDR3 contains 15 residues. The V end was cut by 2 bases, the J end by 1 base, with 10 bases between. The germline CDR1 and CDR2 sequences are SEHNR and FQNEAQ (reference sequence). The CDR3 here is CASSLRGGGTDTQYF. CDR3 coding DNA: TGTGCCAGCAGCTTAAGGGGAGGAGGCACAGATACGCAGTATTTT.

This clone was detected only once. This chain uses TRBV25-1 with TRBJ2-1; TRBD2 is a possible D gene (6 bases). CDR1 and CDR2 (germline): MGHDK, SYGVNS. This CDR3 has 17 residues. Trimming removed 3 bases from V and 0 bases from J, with 15 bases in between. For the CDR3, the DNA is TGTGCCAGCAGTGATATGGGTAGCGGACTCTCCTACAATGAGCAGTTCTTC. Translation gives CASSDMGSGLSYNEQFF.

The CDR3 coding sequence is TGTGCCAGCTCACCACTGTCCCTCGTTGATACGCAGTATTTT. It yields the protein CASSPLSLVDTQYF. The V gene is TRBV18, the J gene TRBJ2-3; no clear D gene. V lost 1 base and J lost 6, with 11 bases in between. Germline V lookup: CDR1 KGHSH, CDR2 LQKENI. The CDR3 extends over 14 amino acids. The variable domain in full, with the rest retrieved from reference TRBV18 and TRBJ2-3, is NAGVMQNPRHLVRRRGQEARLRCSPMKGHSHVYWYRQLPEEGLKFMVYLQKENIIDESGMPKERFSAEFPKEGPSILRIQQVVRGDSAAYFCASSPLSLVDTQYFGPGTRLTVL.

V and J are TRBV19 and TRBJ2-1, with 7 positions matching TRBD2. There are 15 residues in the CDR3. Germline V CDR1 and CDR2: LNHDA, SQIVND (reference sequence). J was trimmed by 5 bases and V by 10 bases; bases with no gene match: 14. As DNA, the CDR3 is TGTGCCACCCGACTAGCCGGGTCGACAAACAATGAGCAGTTCTTC. It is translated as CATRLAGSTNNEQFF.

The chain combines TRBV10-3 with TRBJ2-5; D not certain. Between the trimmed V and J ends, which lost 11 bases and 2 bases, there was a span of 24 bases. Germline CDR1 and CDR2: ENHRY and SYGVKD. CDR3 length: 16 residues. The DNA for the CDR3 is TGTGCCCCCCGTGGCTTATTACCTCACCGACAAGAGACCCAGTACTTC. Translation: CAPRGLLPHRQETQYF.